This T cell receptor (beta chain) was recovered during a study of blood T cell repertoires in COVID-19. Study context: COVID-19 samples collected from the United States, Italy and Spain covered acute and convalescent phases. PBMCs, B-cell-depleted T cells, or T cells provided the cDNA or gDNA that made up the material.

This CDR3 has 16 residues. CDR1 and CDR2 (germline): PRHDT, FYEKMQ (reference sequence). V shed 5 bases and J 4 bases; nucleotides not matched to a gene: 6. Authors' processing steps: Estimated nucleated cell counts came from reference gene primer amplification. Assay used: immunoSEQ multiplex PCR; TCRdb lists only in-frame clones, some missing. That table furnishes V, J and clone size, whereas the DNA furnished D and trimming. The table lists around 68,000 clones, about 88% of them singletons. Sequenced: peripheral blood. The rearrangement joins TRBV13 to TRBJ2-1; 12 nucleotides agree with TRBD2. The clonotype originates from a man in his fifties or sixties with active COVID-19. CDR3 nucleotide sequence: TGTGCCAGCAGCATTTCTAGCGGGGGGGTTTACAATGAGCAGTTCTTC. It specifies CASSISSGGVYNEQFF.